These 32 T cell receptor beta chains share one sample of origin, sequenced in a study of breast tumors, draining lymph nodes, adjacent tissues. Breast cancer patients provided tissue from their axillary draining lymph nodes. TCRdb reprocessed the multiplex PCR reads with MiXCR, giving one entry per CDR3 protein. The top ten clones hold 1% to 1.5% of a sample with about 100,000 distinct CDR3 sequences, 21% of them seen once. Source material: axillary lymph node tissue. The receptor source for this set is a female donor with breast cancer. Some clones in this sample may be carry-over from other donors' samples.

The table lists this clonotype with a few counts. This chain joins TRBV6-1 and TRBJ1-4; 7 bases agree with TRBD1. With V trimmed by 1 base and J by 8 bases, 7 bases remained unmatched. The CDR3 has 15 residues. Germline loops: CDR1 MNHNS, CDR2 SASEGT. The DNA of the CDR3 is TGTGCCAGCAGTGAAGGAGGGGACAGAAGAGAAAAACTGTTTTTT. Its protein product is CASSEGGDRREKLFF.

V gene TRBV18 combines with J gene TRBJ2-3, with 8 nucleotides matching TRBD1. The CDR3 spans 15 residues. Germline lookup yields CDR1 KGHSH and CDR2 LQKENI. V shed 3 bases and J 2 bases; nucleotides not matched to a gene: 4. CDR3 region: CASSPRTGNTDTQYF. In nucleotides, the CDR3 is TGTGCCAGCTCACCCCGGACAGGGAACACAGATACGCAGTATTTT.

On this clonotype itself: An end of the junction differs from the germline gene, which may be a read error. The V call is TRBV20-1, the J call TRBJ2-7; D is uncertain. The germline gives CDR1 DFQATT, CDR2 SNEGSKA (reference sequence). The CDR3 is 13 amino acids. CDR3 amino acids: CSARDGRTNDQYF. The CDR3 nucleotides read TGCAGTGCTAGGGATGGCAGGACCAACGACCAGTACTTC.

This clonotype was observed a few times. The CDR3 region is CASSRDRSGANVLTF. CDR3 in DNA: TGTGCCAGCAGCAGGGACCGCTCTGGGGCCAACGTCCTGACTTTC. The chain employs TRBV6-1 and TRBJ2-6, with D tentatively TRBD1 or TRBD2 (5 bases each). Per the germline V gene, CDR1 is MNHNS and CDR2 is SASEGT. Trimming pared 6 bases from V and 0 bases from J, leaving 9 bases between. The CDR3 extends over 15 amino acids.

This clonotype was counted ten times or more. This chain connects TRBV28 to TRBJ1-5; D unclear. CDR3 length: 11 amino acids. Deletions cut 6 bases from V and 4 bases from J, with 4 bases between. Germline CDR1 MDHEN, CDR2 SYDVKM. CDR3 sequence reads: CASSQNQPQHF. DNA for the CDR3: TGTGCCAGCAGCCAAAATCAGCCCCAGCATTTT.

Comment on this clonotype: A much larger clone is a single base away; this may be a read error. This chain's CDR3 is CASSSGPEQELYEQYF. In nucleotides, the CDR3 is TGTGCCAGCAGTTCAGGACCGGAACAGGAACTTTACGAGCAGTACTTC. V and J are TRBV6-6 and TRBJ2-7, with a tentative D call TRBD1 (5 bases). V lost 4 bases and J lost 4, with 20 bases in between. The CDR3 consists of 16 residues. In germline, CDR1 is MNHNY, CDR2 SVGAGI (reference sequence).

There are many counts of this clonotype. V and J are TRBV28 and TRBJ2-7; D is unclear. The CDR3 length is 14 residues. Trimming left V 5 bases short and J 3 bases short, with 14 bases between. Per germline, CDR1 MDHEN and CDR2 SYDVKM. The chain's CDR3 is CASSLRYIFYEQYF. The CDR3, as DNA: TGTGCCAGCAGTCTCCGTTATATTTTCTACGAGCAGTACTTC.

This clonotype was seen a few times. This chain joins TRBV19 and TRBJ1-5; D not resolved. V lost 8 bases, J lost 9 bases, and 8 bases lay in between. Germline CDR1 is LNHDA and CDR2 is SQIVND (reference sequence). The CDR3 covers 10 residues. Here the CDR3 DNA reads TGTGCCAGTGGGGATCTGCCCCAGCATTTT. Its translation is CASGDLPQHF.

This clonotype occurred many times. The chain uses TRBV19 and TRBJ1-5; D is possibly TRBD1 (6 bases). The CDR3 spans 16 residues. Trimming took 10 bases from V and 4 from J, leaving 23 bases between them. CDR1 is LNHDA, CDR2 SQIVND, per germline (reference sequence). CDR3 protein: CATGKGGYKLNQPQHF. Written as DNA, the CDR3 is TGTGCCACGGGTAAGGGGGGGTACAAATTGAATCAGCCCCAGCATTTT.

This clonotype has a count of ten or more. The chain links TRBV19 to TRBJ1-2; D is unresolved. In germline, CDR1 is LNHDA, CDR2 SQIVND (reference sequence). The V end was cut by 3 bases, the J end by 2 bases, with 10 bases between. The CDR3 loop spans 14 amino acids. The DNA of the CDR3 is TGTGCCAGTAGTATGACTTCACGGAACTATGGCTACACCTTC. Its protein is CASSMTSRNYGYTF.

With regard to this clonotype: A single base separates this from a much larger clone, so it may be a read error. J is TRBJ2-5 and V is TRBV3-1; 15 bases fit TRBD2. There are 17 residues in the CDR3. Germline V CDR1 and CDR2: LGHDT, YNNKEL (reference sequence). The ends lost 1 base at V and 9 bases at J; junction bases unmatched: 9. The CDR3: CASSQASGLAGGNAQYF. Here the CDR3 DNA reads TGTGCCAGCAGCCAAGCCTCGGGACTAGCGGGGGGAAATGCCCAGTACTTC.

This clonotype came up many times. V usage is TRBV9 and J usage is TRBJ2-7; weak D call: TRBD2 (5 bases). CDR1 is SGDLS, CDR2 YYNGEE, per germline. Deletions cut 0 bases from V and 1 base from J, with 11 bases between. The CDR3 contains 15 residues. CDR3 protein: CASSVGVGSSYEQYF. CDR3 nucleotides: TGTGCCAGCAGCGTAGGAGTAGGGAGTTCCTACGAGCAGTACTTC.

About this clonotype: This may arise from a read error, as a much more abundant clone is one base away. The chain links TRBV7-8 to TRBJ1-5; D not certain. Germline lookup yields CDR1 SGHVS and CDR2 FQNEAQ. The CDR3 sequence is 16 residues long. CDR3: CVSSLELGRGNQPQHF. Here the CDR3 DNA reads TGTGTCAGCAGCTTAGAGCTCGGTAGGGGCAATCAGCCCCAGCATTTT.

This clonotype was seen at least ten times. The CDR3 is CASSSPGTGRTQYF. In DNA, the CDR3 is TGCGCCAGCAGCTCCCCCGGGACAGGGAGGACCCAGTACTTC. V usage is TRBV4-1 and J usage is TRBJ2-5, with 9 bases aligning to TRBD1. The CDR3 is 14 amino acids. Germline-derived CDR1 and CDR2 are MGHRA and YSYEKL. The junction had 8 bases not matched to a gene; V was cut back by 5 bases and J by 7 bases.

This clonotype was seen more than once but under ten times. This rearrangement joins TRBV7-2 to TRBJ1-1; 7 bases agree with TRBD1. CDR1 and CDR2 from the germline V gene are SGHTA and FQGNSA. Losses at the gene ends were 2 bases for V and 4 bases for J; bases not matched to a gene: 4. The CDR3 length is 14 residues. DNA of the CDR3: TGTGCCAGCAGCTTAATGGCAGGGGGCACTGAAGCTTTCTTT. Translation: CASSLMAGGTEAFF.

This clonotype came up many times. The chain links TRBV7-2 to TRBJ2-7, with 7 bases lining up with TRBD2. CDR3 length: 17 residues. CDR1 and CDR2 from the germline V gene are SGHTA and FQGNSA. The V and J ends lost 5 bases and 2 bases, in that order; junction bases with no gene match: 15. This CDR3 reads CASSPRLAFPKPYEQYF. The CDR3 region has the DNA TGTGCCAGCAGCCCTCGACTAGCTTTCCCAAAGCCCTACGAGCAGTACTTC.

This clonotype was counted at least ten times. The genes are TRBV5-1 and TRBJ1-2, with TRBD1 as a possible D gene (5 bases). This CDR3 contains 16 residues. CDR1 and CDR2 (germline): SGHRS, YFSETQ. V was trimmed by 4 bases and J by 2 bases, leaving 18 bases between them. The CDR3 sequence: CASSPLSGQINYGYTF. The CDR3 coding sequence is TGCGCCAGCAGCCCCCTCTCGGGGCAGATCAACTATGGCTACACCTTC.

There are many counts of this clonotype. V and J are TRBV9 and TRBJ1-6; D might be TRBD1 (6 bases). V was pared by 0 bases and J by 8 bases, with 12 bases between. Germline V lookup: CDR1 SGDLS, CDR2 YYNGEE. The CDR3 has 15 amino acids. CDR3 nucleotide sequence: TGTGCCAGCAGCGTAGCCGGCAGGGGTGATTCACCCCTCCACTTT. Translation: CASSVAGRGDSPLHF.

A remark on this clonotype: Possible read error: a much larger clone is one base away. Because it lacks the conserved phenylalanine or tryptophan at the end, this CDR3 is likely a read error. The V gene is TRBV5-1, the J gene TRBJ2-1; TRBD1 agrees at 7 bases. V lost 4 bases and J lost 2; bases outside the gene matches: 6. The germline V gene has CDR1 SGHRS and CDR2 YFSETQ. This CDR3 spans 15 amino acids. The CDR3 DNA is TGCGCCAGCAGCCCCAGACAGGGCCCCTACAATGAGCAGTTCTCC. As protein: CASSPRQGPYNEQFS.

On this clonotype itself: One junction end does not reproduce the germline sequence, and a read error may be involved. The V call is TRBV12-3 or TRBV12-4, the J call TRBJ2-1; TRBD2 agrees at 12 bases. The CDR3 extends over 15 amino acids. In nucleotides, the CDR3 is TGTGCCAGCAGTCTAGCGGGGGGGGGGGGCAATGAGCAGTTCTTC. This sequence encodes CASSLAGGGGNEQFF.

Comment on this clonotype: This is likely a read error, given that the CDR3 carries no conserved phenylalanine or tryptophan at its end. The CDR3 nucleotides are TGTGCCAGCAGCCACGTCCCGGGACAGGGGAAAGATGGGCAGTTCCTC. This translates into CASSHVPGQGKDGQFL. The rearrangement links TRBV4-2 to TRBJ2-1; 10 bases map to TRBD1. V lost 3 bases to trimming and J lost 12 bases; unmatched junction nucleotides: 14. The CDR3 runs 16 residues. CDR1 is LGHNA and CDR2 is YNFKEQ in the germline V gene.

This clonotype was counted only a few times. The chain recombines TRBV30 with TRBJ1-3, with D unclear. The CDR3 spans 14 residues. Trimming cost V 4 bases and J 0 bases, with 10 bases left between them. The germline CDR1 and CDR2 sequences are GTSNPN and SVGIG (reference sequence). CDR3 sequence reads: CAWTVKNSGNTIYF. The DNA for the CDR3 is TGTGCCTGGACCGTCAAAAACTCTGGAAACACCATATATTTT. The full variable domain, completed using reference TRBV30 and TRBJ1-3, is SQTIHQWPATLVQPVGSPLSLECTVEGTSNPNLYWYRQAAGRGLQLLFYSVGIGQISSEVPQNLSASRPQDRQFILSSKKLLLSDSGFYLCAWTVKNSGNTIYFGEGSWLTVV.

This clonotype was observed many times. This chain uses TRBV5-6 with TRBJ2-7, with TRBD2 matching over 12 bases. With V trimmed by 2 bases and J by 6 bases, 9 bases remained unmatched. The CDR3 runs to 16 residues. The germline V gene has CDR1 SGHDT and CDR2 YYEEEE. CDR3 sequence (DNA): TGTGCCAGCAGCTTTCGGACTAGCGGGACCTCAGGCGAGCAGTACTTC. As protein: CASSFRTSGTSGEQYF.

A remark on this clonotype: A much larger clone differs from this one at a single base, so this may be a read error. The V call is TRBV5-5, the J call TRBJ1-4, with a possible D match to TRBD1 (5 bases). The germline V gene has CDR1 SGHKS and CDR2 YYEKEE (reference sequence). This CDR3 spans 16 amino acids. The CDR3 loop reads CASKTGPSATNEKLVF. The CDR3 DNA reads as TGTGCCAGCAAAACAGGTCCTTCCGCAACTAATGAAAAACTGGTTTTT.

This clonotype has ten or more counts. The J gene is TRBJ2-1, the V gene TRBV24-1, with TRBD2 matching over 8 bases. The CDR3 runs 16 residues. Germline CDR1 and CDR2: KGHDR and SFDVKD. V shed 3 bases and J 1 base; nucleotides not matched to a gene: 4. In DNA, the CDR3 is TGTGCCACCAGTGATGCTATAGCGGGATCCTACAATGAGCAGTTCTTC. Translation gives CATSDAIAGSYNEQFF.

This clonotype has a count of ten or more. V is TRBV20-1 and J is TRBJ1-5; D may be TRBD1 (6 bases). The CDR3 contains 13 residues. The germline V gene has CDR1 DFQATT and CDR2 SNEGSKA (reference sequence). V was trimmed by 3 bases and J by 4 bases, leaving 10 bases between them. The DNA for the CDR3 is TGCAGTGCTAGCAGGACAGAAAATCAGCCCCAGCATTTT. Protein: CSASRTENQPQHF.

On this clonotype: A single base separates this from a much larger clone, so it may be a read error. CDR3 amino acids: CAISGGDFGGYTF. As DNA, the CDR3 is TGTGCCATCAGTGGGGGCGATTTCGGTGGCTACACCTTC. The chain recombines TRBV10-3 with TRBJ1-2; weak D call: TRBD1 (5 bases). V gave up 4 bases and J gave up 7 bases, with 13 bases separating them. This CDR3 contains 13 residues. From germline, CDR1 is ENHRY and CDR2 SYGVKD.

The table lists this clonotype with a few counts. The chain combines TRBV18 with TRBJ1-5; 10 positions match TRBD1. Per the germline V gene, CDR1 is KGHSH and CDR2 is LQKENI. V shed 3 bases and J 7 bases; nucleotides not matched to a gene: 6. This CDR3 is built from 15 residues. DNA for the CDR3: TGTGCCAGCTCACCGGGACAGGGGAAAGGACAGCCCCAGCATTTT. Translation gives CASSPGQGKGQPQHF.

CDR3 DNA: TGTGCCAGTAGTCGTACTCGTTCCACAGATACGCAGTATTTT. This translates into CASSRTRSTDTQYF. The rearrangement joins TRBV19 to TRBJ2-3, with D hard to call. CDR3 length: 14 residues. V lost 5 bases and J 2 bases, leaving 11 bases between the germline ends. Germline V gene sequence: CDR1 LNHDA, CDR2 SQIVND (reference sequence).

The J gene is TRBJ2-6, the V gene TRBV9, with unresolved D. The CDR3 extends over 17 amino acids. CDR1 and CDR2 (germline): SGDLS, YYNGEE. V was cut by 3 bases and J by 4 bases, with 17 bases left in between. CDR3 DNA sequence: TGTGCCAGCAGCGCGGACCCCCAGGTCTCCGGGGCCAACGTCCTGACTTTC. This translates into CASSADPQVSGANVLTF.

This clonotype was counted ten times or more. This rearrangement joins TRBV15 to TRBJ2-2; TRBD2 matches 8 bases. The junction had 3 bases not matched to a gene; V was cut back by 0 bases and J by 0 bases. This CDR3 is built from 17 residues. From germline, CDR1 is LNHNV and CDR2 YYDKDF (reference sequence). The CDR3 sequence: CATSRDRSGTNTGELFF. For the CDR3, the DNA is TGTGCCACCAGCAGAGATCGTAGCGGGACGAACACCGGGGAGCTGTTTTTT.

This clonotype was counted ten times or more. The gene calls are TRBV3-1 and TRBJ2-7, with 10 bases lining up with TRBD1. With V trimmed by 3 bases and J by 5 bases, 4 bases remained unmatched. Germline V lookup: CDR1 LGHDT, CDR2 YNNKEL (reference sequence). The CDR3 loop spans 14 amino acids. CDR3 sequence reads: CASSHRQGANEQYF. The DNA for the CDR3 is TGTGCCAGCAGCCACAGACAGGGGGCGAACGAGCAGTACTTC.